The 11 T cell receptor beta chains presented below share a single source sample, sequenced in a study of blood T cells in healthy people across ages. The use of a sample-barcoded 5' primer and a J-beta primer mix characterized a second PCR of 7 to 11 cycles. In TCRdb, the 5' RACE reads were re-called with MiXCR into one record per CDR3 protein. The repertoire holds 1,500,000 or so distinct CDR3 sequences, with 35% to 45% as singletons. What was sequenced was blood. These receptors all stem from a woman aged 18-29 years in good health.

The chain uses TRBV20-1 and TRBJ1-6, with 8 bases that match TRBD1. The germline V gene encodes CDR1 DFQATT and CDR2 SNEGSKA (reference sequence). The CDR3 totals 14 residues. The V and J ends lost 4 bases and 12 bases, in that order; junction bases with no gene match: 11. This CDR3 reads CSANLRGQVGPLHF. In DNA form, the CDR3 reads TGCAGTGCTAACCTCAGGGGGCAGGTGGGACCCCTCCACTTT.

V is TRBV12-3 or TRBV12-4 and J is TRBJ1-6; TRBD1 agrees at 7 bases. The CDR3 runs to 14 residues. Germline trimming cut 6 bases from V and 9 bases from J; bases unmatched to any gene: 8. The CDR3 nucleotides are TGTGCCAGCAGCCCCGACAGGGATTTTTCACCCCTCCACTTT. Protein sequence: CASSPDRDFSPLHF.

This clonotype came up a few times. CDR3: CASSEGHLMNTEAFF. As DNA, the CDR3 is TGTGCCAGCAGCGAGGGACACCTCATGAACACTGAAGCTTTCTTT. This chain links TRBV13 with TRBJ1-1; TRBD1 might be the D (6 bases). The germline gives CDR1 PRHDT, CDR2 FYEKMQ (reference sequence). Trimming left V 5 bases short and J 0 bases short, with 13 bases between. This CDR3 comprises 15 residues. The variable domain in full, completed from reference TRBV13 and TRBJ1-1, reads AAGVIQSPRHLIKEKRETATLKCYPIPRHDTVYWYQQGPGQDPQFLISFYEKMQSDKGSIPDRFSAQQFSDYHSELNMSSLELGDSALYFCASSEGHLMNTEAFFGQGTRLTVV.

This chain uses TRBV20-1 with TRBJ2-3; D unclear. This CDR3 has 14 residues. CDR1 and CDR2 (germline): DFQATT, SNEGSKA (reference sequence). V was trimmed by 0 bases and J by 5 bases, leaving 12 bases between them. CDR3 DNA: TGCAGTGCTAGAGACCCATTATGGGGAGATACGCAGTATTTT. Residues: CSARDPLWGDTQYF.

The table lists this clonotype with a few counts. The V call is TRBV10-3, the J call TRBJ2-3, with no clear D. Germline CDR1 ENHRY, CDR2 SYGVKD. V was shortened by 3 bases and J by 4 bases, with 8 bases between the two germline ends. CDR3 length equals 13 residues. In nucleotides, the CDR3 is TGTGCCATCAGTGAACTCGAGTCAGATACGCAGTATTTT. Residues: CAISELESDTQYF.

The J gene is TRBJ2-1, the V gene TRBV6-5, with 8 bases fitting TRBD2. CDR1 MNHEY and CDR2 SVGAGI come from the germline V gene. CDR3 length: 15 amino acids. The V and J ends lost 5 bases and 3 bases, in that order; junction bases with no gene match: 6. The CDR3 nucleotides read TGTGCCAGCAGTACCTATAGCGGGAACTACAATGAGCAGTTCTTC. This translates into CASSTYSGNYNEQFF.

J is TRBJ2-1 and V is TRBV7-8; possibly TRBD1 for D (5 bases). Between the trimmed V and J ends, which lost 8 bases and 2 bases, there was a span of 16 bases. CDR3 length: 15 amino acids. Germline lookup yields CDR1 SGHVS and CDR2 FQNEAQ. CDR3 coding DNA: TGTGCCAGCTTTATGGGGCGCAGCCCCTACAATGAGCAGTTCTTC. This gives the protein CASFMGRSPYNEQFF. Based on the CDR3 plus reference TRBV7-8 and TRBJ2-1, the full variable domain is GAGVSQSPRYKVAKRGQDVALRCDPISGHVSLFWYQQALGQGPEFLTYFQNEAQLDKSGLPSDRFFAERPEGSVSTLKIQRTQQEDSAVYLCASFMGRSPYNEQFFGPGTRLTVL.

The gene calls are TRBV9 and TRBJ1-2, with D possibly being TRBD1 (6 bases). V gave up 3 bases and J gave up 4 bases, with 31 bases separating them. Germline CDR1 reads SGDLS; CDR2 reads YYNGEE. This CDR3 region has 20 residues. CDR3 amino acids: CASSASLIFRDTEGTYGYTF. Here the CDR3 DNA reads TGTGCCAGCAGCGCCTCGCTCATTTTCCGGGACACCGAGGGTACCTATGGCTACACCTTC.

The chain couples TRBV6-1 to TRBJ2-7; D unclear. This CDR3 region has 13 residues. From germline, CDR1 is MNHNS and CDR2 SASEGT. The ends were cut back, 3 bases at V and 3 bases at J, with 9 bases in the middle. The CDR3 DNA reads TGTGCCAGCAGTGATACGCCCGTCTACGAGCAGTACTTC. Protein sequence: CASSDTPVYEQYF.

The chain carries TRBV9 and TRBJ2-5; D is unresolved. Germline V gene data show CDR1 as SGDLS and CDR2 as YYNGEE. The CDR3 has 13 residues. Trimming took 0 bases from V and 11 from J, leaving 14 bases between them. CDR3 sequence reads: CASSVVTQDEQYF. CDR3 coding DNA: TGTGCCAGCAGCGTAGTAACCCAGGATGAGCAGTACTTC.

This clonotype was observed a handful of times. The rearrangement joins TRBV4-3 to TRBJ2-5; D possibly matches TRBD1 or TRBD2 (7 bases each). Deletions cut 0 bases from V and 11 bases from J, with 37 bases between. This CDR3 is 21 amino acids long. CDR1 LGHNA and CDR2 YSLEER come from the germline V gene. CDR3 in DNA: TGCGCCAGCAGCCAAGAGAGACCGGGACAGCTGTTCGGGAGGATCAACAATGAGCAGTACTTC. This gives the protein CASSQERPGQLFGRINNEQYF.